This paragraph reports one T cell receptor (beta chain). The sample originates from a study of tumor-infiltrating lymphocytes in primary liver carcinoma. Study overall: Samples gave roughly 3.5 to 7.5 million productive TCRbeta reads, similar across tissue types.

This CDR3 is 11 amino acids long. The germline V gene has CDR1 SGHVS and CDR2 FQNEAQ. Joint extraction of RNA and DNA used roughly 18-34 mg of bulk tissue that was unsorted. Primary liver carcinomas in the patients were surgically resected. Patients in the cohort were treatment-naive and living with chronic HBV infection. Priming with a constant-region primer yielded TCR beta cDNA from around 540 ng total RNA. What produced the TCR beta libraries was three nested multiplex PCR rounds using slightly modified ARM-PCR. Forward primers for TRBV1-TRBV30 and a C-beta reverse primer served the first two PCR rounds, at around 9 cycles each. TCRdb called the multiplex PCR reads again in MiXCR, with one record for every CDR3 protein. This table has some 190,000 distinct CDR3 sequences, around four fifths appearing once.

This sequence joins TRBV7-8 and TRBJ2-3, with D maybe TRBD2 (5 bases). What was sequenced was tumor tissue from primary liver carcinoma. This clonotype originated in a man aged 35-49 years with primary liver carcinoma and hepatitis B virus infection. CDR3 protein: CSSSAGDTQYF. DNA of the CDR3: TGTAGCAGCAGCGCGGGAGATACGCAGTATTTT.